This T cell receptor beta chain was captured by sequencing in a study of cytomegalovirus exposure and HLA in healthy donors (dated by TCRdb to the late 2010s). Notes on the research overall: An earlier analysis of approximately 590 of the donors reported roughly 270 Gb of sequence data and 117 million unique TCR beta sequences from about 179 million T cells. About 330 gigabases of sequencing data and roughly 80 million unique TCR sequences made up an early release that covered roughly 670 HLA-typed donors. Of the 350 to 450 genotyped donors, 81% were placed in the genetic ancestry cluster associated with self-reported Caucasian donors. The study was designed to test whether signatures of past pathogen exposure could be identified by cataloging public T cell receptors. The study profiled the T cell repertoires of 550 to 700 subjects by immunosequencing and related them to cytomegalovirus serostatus. Besides the first cohort of some 670 subjects, a separate validation cohort made up of roughly 120 different subjects was used. The study combined high-throughput TCR immunosequencing, statistical association of individual TCRs with disease status, and machine learning to predict cytomegalovirus infection status. A later analysis re-analyzed previously published TCR beta repertoires from 500 to 700 donors and added high-resolution HLA genotyping to study TCR occurrence patterns. Rather than drawing on any new phenotypic data, the later analysis identified candidate immune exposures from TCR beta sequences and the way those sequences occurred across donors. To decide whether each TCR beta V gene segment behaved as functional or pseudogenic, an earlier analysis of some 580 of the donors relied on high-throughput TCR beta sequencing. Alongside the repertoire data, information on donor age, sex, ethnicity and CMV serostatus was compiled. Genome-wide SNP genotypes for about three fifths of the roughly 670 donors were used in a later genetic analysis, which treated that subset as a discovery cohort. Every repertoire in the discovery cohort had been generated on one and the same sequencing platform. HLA typing covered class I and class II loci at four-digit resolution. Typing coverage varied by locus: about 620-630 donors for A, B, C, DRB1 and DQB1; some 520 for DQA1; about 590 for DPA1; fewer than 480 for DPB1. Five DR-DQ haplotypes were handled as single units for association and clustering, since linkage in the cohort was strong. Among about 360 genotyped donors of the cohort, an average of about 240,000 unique TCR beta nucleotide sequences were sequenced per donor, around 18% of them non-productive.

As to this clone: What this receptor recognizes is not known. Base qualities are not at hand, and no much larger clone is one base apart.

In total, more than 500 healthy bone marrow donors made up the cohort. Cohort members were all nominally healthy when sampled, although unrecorded immune exposures were likely present. The donor was CMV seropositive and belonged to the group of 250 to 300 seropositive cohort members. Each donor provided a peripheral blood sample, and peripheral blood mononuclear cells were used for TCR beta sequencing. Genomic DNA extraction from the blood cell samples was performed with the Qiagen DNeasy Blood Extraction Kit. The CDR3 measures 16 amino acids from cysteine to phenylalanine. Just the 48-base CDR3 DNA is kept, in frame starting at base 1. V has 1 base trimmed and J has 3 bases trimmed; junction bases matching no gene number 7. The germline V gene (reference sequence) supplies CDR1 SEHNR and CDR2 FQNEAQ. Libraries were prepared through the immunoSEQ multiplex PCR assay. A mixture of 60 forward primers for TCR Vbeta segments and 13 reverse primers for TCR Jbeta segments was used in the multiplex PCR. A multiplex PCR assay on genomic DNA amplified the CDR3 region of rearranged TCR beta genes. The Illumina HiSeq System was used to sequence the amplified TCR beta libraries as 87-base-pair reads. The paper's processing steps were these. A later analysis tallied 75 million to 85 million unique TCR beta chains across the 666 repertoires, and approximately 12 million of those chains were shared by two or more donors. To remove PCR and sequencing errors, raw reads were error-corrected and collapsed into unique sequences using a nearest-neighbor algorithm that merged closely related sequences. To assign V, D and J gene segments, CDR3 sequences were aligned to IMGT reference sequences. For a sequence to be retained, a match of at least six nucleotides to both a V gene segment and a J gene segment was required. A rearrangement counted as productive if the CDR3 had no stop codons and remained in frame with V and J, and every other rearrangement counted as non-productive. CDR3 was defined by IMGT convention, running from the second conserved V-encoded cysteine to the conserved J-encoded phenylalanine. In an earlier analysis of just under 600 of the donors, sequences lacking an unambiguous match to a single V gene segment were excluded. In an earlier analysis of several hundred of the donors, V segments were called functional above 56.7% productive rearrangements and were called segregating when the between-donor standard deviation exceeded 5%. A statistical classification framework was built to diagnose cytomegalovirus status from the catalog of TCR beta chain sequences. In a later analysis, V and J genes were assigned by comparing TCR nucleotide sequences against IMGT/GENE-DB human TR gene sequences. Using the TCRdist pipeline, a later analysis assigned CDR3 sequences along with most-parsimonious VDJ recombination scenarios. In a later analysis, each TCR beta chain was defined by its CDR3 amino acid sequence together with its V-gene family, and reads without a unique V-gene family were excluded. A later analysis removed over 500 highly shared, low-generation-probability nucleotide sequences to deal with suspected cross-contamination and a sequencing artifact. A later analysis calculated a clonal expansion index for each public chain from normalized within-repertoire ranks of inferred template counts. In a later analysis, generation probabilities were computed with a VDJ recombination model fitted to out-of-frame rearrangements, and the resulting probabilities were checked against IGoR. In a later analysis, TCR-TCR, TCR-HLA and TCR-CMV co-occurrence was scored with hypergeometric tests, and a repertoire-size bias correction was applied to TCR pairs. A later analysis estimated false discovery rates by permuting HLA or CMV assignments 20 times. In a later analysis, co-occurring TCRs were grouped using DBSCAN, with TCRdist sequence similarity added in when clustering inside HLA-allele-positive subsets. Repertoires with fewer than 30,000 or more than 120,000 public chains, plus five repertoires with anomalous nucleotide sharing, were excluded from co-occurrence clustering. Here the immuneACCESS table is served through TCRdb, limited to in-frame sequences with V and J called. Missing clones are a known gap in these copies; in checked studies unresolved V genes cover under half, and the rest lacks a known reason. V, J and clone size are those of that table, while D and trimming were read from the DNA. Within this sample are about 130,000 clones, with 65% to 85% of them counted one time only. Of the sample, approximately 4% is held by the ten largest clones.

On the study overall, not on this receptor specifically: A later genetic analysis reported fewer N-insertions in productive TCRs among donors in an Asian-associated ancestry cluster than the approximately 670-donor mean. At a false discovery rate of 0.05, a later analysis linked 15,000 to 20,000 TCR beta sequences to specific HLA alleles. A cluster of highly shared sequence variants was judged likely to be a technical artifact of the sequencing pipeline. In a later analysis, TCR association rates were found to vary across HLA loci, with the most associated TCRs seen for DRB1 alleles and the fewest for HLA-C alleles. Most TCR sequences were observed very rarely across donors, whereas some public TCRs were present in many individuals. A further reported finding was that TCR beta sequences accurately predicted the HLA-A and HLA-B alleles for most subjects in the first cohort. The authors suggested that the approach could potentially be generalized to other disease states and immunological phenotypes. In vitro tests confirmed that a few of the cytomegalovirus-associated TCR beta chains recognize cytomegalovirus antigens. In this cohort, only TCR beta chains were sequenced, and detectable features were limited by the absence of alpha or paired-chain data. Roughly uniform sequencing depth across donors was assumed in presence/absence analyses, although this assumption may not hold. In an earlier analysis of about 600 of the donors, most TCR beta V segments appeared in productive rearrangements about 87% or about 30% of the time, broadly matching IMGT annotations. Because counts were too low, 15 or so rarely observed V segments, including chromosome 9 orphons, were excluded from the earlier analysis of 587 of the donors. Assigning TCR associations to individual alleles was difficult when HLA alleles, especially DR and DQ, strongly co-occurred. Because some donors lacked HLA typing at each locus, the association tests relied only on the typed subset. Correlated functional status among segregating V segments might be attributable to linkage disequilibrium, but an unknown experimental factor could not be ruled out. Cytomegalovirus status was reported to be diagnosed by the classifier with high specificity and sensitivity in both the original and validation cohorts. According to a later analysis, parvovirus B19, influenza, CMV and Epstein-Barr virus appeared linked to several top co-occurrence clusters. In a later analysis, HLA-associated TCR beta chains were found to be more clonally expanded and to have lower generation probabilities than equally common non-associated chains. According to a later analysis, most CMV-associated TCR beta chains appeared to be HLA-restricted, and the HLA associations seemed to be driven largely by CMV exposure. In a later genetic analysis, a missense DCLRE1C variant was associated with V-gene and J-gene trimming of TCR beta chains, and the association was replicated in an independent cohort. Because the 87-base-pair reads could not distinguish some IMGT-functional V segments, including TRBV6-2 and TRBV6-3, those segments were excluded. CMV serostatus was the only immune exposure information available for the cohort. The study gave a list of under 200 TCR beta chains associated with cytomegalovirus.

The clonotype was recovered from a man between 18 and 35 years old in good health and CMV-seropositive. Rearrangement joined TRBV7-9 to TRBJ2-3; TRBD1 lines up with 7 middle nucleotides. The sample consisted of PBMCs. The bases are TGTGCCAGCAGCTTAGAAGACTGGACAGGTACAGATACGCAGTATTTT. Its amino acids are CASSLEDWTGTDTQYF.